Here is one TCR beta chain with its context. Data came from immunoSEQ multiplex PCR; TCRdb stores just in-frame clones and leaves some out. The data hold around 230,000 clones, with roughly 85% observed a single time. This record belongs to a study of blood T cell repertoires in COVID-19. Overall study context: Both acute and convalescent COVID-19 samples were obtained from the United States, Italy and Spain. From T cells, B-cell-depleted T cells, or PBMCs came the material, which was cDNA or gDNA.

Patients of the Seattle cohort, enrolled during active infection, were followed longitudinally. The CDR3 consists of 14 residues. With 5 bases removed from V and 0 bases from J, the gap between germline ends came to 8 bases. The germline gives CDR1 SEHNR, CDR2 FQNEAQ (reference sequence). This TCR came from a man in his fifties or sixties with COVID-19, enrolled during active disease. Sequencing was carried out using peripheral blood. The chain joins TRBV7-9 to TRBJ1-5; D ambiguous. The CDR3 nucleotides read TGTGCCAGCAGCCCGGTAGATAGCAATCAGCCCCAGCATTTT. It specifies CASSPVDSNQPQHF.